A single sample is the source of the 18 T cell receptor beta chains below, sequenced in a study of T cell responses to AZD1222 COVID-19 vaccine. Method: immunoSEQ multiplex PCR; TCRdb's copy keeps in-frame clones and lacks some. The sample carries 150,000 to 190,000 clones, more than 85% recorded once. Specimen: peripheral blood, collected after recovery from COVID-19. These receptors all come from an adult who had recovered from COVID-19.

V gene TRBV6-2 or TRBV6-3 combines with J gene TRBJ1-5; D is uncertain. Germline V gives CDR1 MNHEY, CDR2 SVGEGT. V shed 5 bases and J shed 2 bases, with 13 bases lying between them. The CDR3 contains 15 residues. CDR3 sequence reads: CASSRERDGNQPQHF. The CDR3 DNA reads TGTGCCAGCAGTCGGGAGAGGGATGGCAATCAGCCCCAGCATTTT.

The chain uses TRBV15 and TRBJ2-1; D is uncertain. The ends were cut back, 4 bases at V and 8 bases at J, with 18 bases in the middle. Germline CDR1 is LNHNV and CDR2 is YYDKDF (reference sequence). The CDR3 is 15 residues long. CDR3 in amino acids: CATSKDRLVIDEQFF. DNA of the CDR3: TGTGCCACCAGCAAAGACCGCCTCGTCATCGATGAGCAGTTCTTC.

V and J are TRBV5-1 and TRBJ2-2; D gene ambiguous. CDR1 and CDR2 (germline): SGHRS, YFSETQ. The CDR3 loop spans 15 amino acids. The ends were cut back, 1 base at V and 4 bases at J, with 11 bases in the middle. CDR3 bases: TGCGCCAGCAGCTTGATGTCCGCTGGCACCGGGGAGCTGTTTTTT. It encodes CASSLMSAGTGELFF.

The chain employs TRBV28 and TRBJ2-1; 7 positions match TRBD1. The length of the CDR3 is 17 residues. The germline gives CDR1 MDHEN, CDR2 SYDVKM. The ends lost 2 bases at V and 2 bases at J; junction bases unmatched: 9. The CDR3 spells CASSLRWLGGAYNEQFF. The CDR3 bases are TGTGCCAGCAGTTTAAGGTGGTTAGGGGGCGCCTACAATGAGCAGTTCTTC.

This chain links TRBV7-9 with TRBJ2-7, with D perhaps given as TRBD1 or TRBD2 (5 bases each). Germline-derived CDR1 and CDR2 are SEHNR and FQNEAQ (reference sequence). This CDR3 comprises 13 residues. The ends were cut back, 3 bases at V and 3 bases at J, with 9 bases in the middle. CDR3 sequence (DNA): TGTGCCAGCAGCTTCGGGGACGGCTACGAGCAGTACTTC. Translating it yields CASSFGDGYEQYF.

The chain uses TRBV9 and TRBJ2-1; TRBD2 agrees at 16 bases. The junction had 8 bases not matched to a gene; V was cut back by 2 bases and J by 3 bases. Germline V lookup: CDR1 SGDLS, CDR2 YYNGEE. This CDR3 region has 19 residues. The CDR3 reads CASSVGTSGGAGFYNEQFF. CDR3 coding DNA: TGTGCCAGCAGCGTTGGGACTAGCGGGGGGGCCGGGTTCTACAATGAGCAGTTCTTC.

V usage is TRBV6-5 and J usage is TRBJ1-2; 11 bases map to TRBD1. The CDR3 sequence is 14 residues long. Germline assignment: CDR1 MNHEY and CDR2 SVGAGI. Trimming took 5 bases from V and 4 from J; bases not matched to a gene: 3. This chain's CDR3 is CASSRTGGFYGYTF. The CDR3 DNA reads as TGTGCCAGCAGTCGGACAGGGGGCTTCTATGGCTACACCTTC.

The rearrangement joins TRBV10-3 to TRBJ2-3; TRBD2 matches 11 bases. This CDR3 contains 13 residues. CDR1 ENHRY and CDR2 SYGVKD come from the germline V gene. With V trimmed by 10 bases and J by 2 bases, 2 bases remained unmatched. Here the CDR3 reads CATTSGDTDTQYF. The CDR3, as DNA: TGTGCCACGACTAGCGGGGACACAGATACGCAGTATTTT.

The chain employs TRBV7-6 and TRBJ2-2; 7 bases map to TRBD2. V was clipped by 1 base and J by 3 bases; unmatched bases: 5. This CDR3 comprises 16 residues. Per germline, CDR1 SGHVS and CDR2 FNYEAQ. CDR3 region: CASSLGLAEYTGELFF. For the CDR3, the DNA is TGTGCCAGCAGCTTAGGGCTAGCGGAATACACCGGGGAGCTGTTTTTT. The whole variable domain, filled in from reference TRBV7-6 and TRBJ2-2, reads GAGVSQSPRYKVTKRGQDVALRCDPISGHVSLYWYRQALGQGPEFLTYFNYEAQQDKSGLPNDRFSAERPEGSISTLTIQRTEQRDSAMYRCASSLGLAEYTGELFFGEGSRLTVL.

The V and J genes are TRBV11-2 and TRBJ2-1; 7 positions agree with TRBD1. The J segment lost 5 bases and the V segment lost 1 base, leaving 8 bases of the junction unmatched. The length of the CDR3 is 16 residues. Germline V gene data show CDR1 as SGHAT and CDR2 as FQNNGV. CDR3 sequence: CASSLVGNRGDNEQFF. The CDR3 DNA follows: TGTGCCAGCAGCTTAGTCGGAAACAGGGGTGACAATGAGCAGTTCTTC.

The genes are TRBV3-1 (or the pseudogene TRBV3-2) and TRBJ1-4, with D unresolved. The CDR3 length is 14 residues. Per the germline V gene, CDR1 is LGHDT and CDR2 is YNNKEL (reference sequence). Between the trimmed V and J ends, which lost 4 bases and 6 bases, there was a span of 12 bases. The CDR3, as DNA: TGTGCCAGCAGCCCCCCCCAACGGGATGAAAAACTGTTTTTT. It translates to CASSPPQRDEKLFF.

Points on this clone: Within the sample, other DNA sequences also encode this same CDR3. CDR3 sequence: CASSVEGYEQYF. The DNA of the CDR3 is TGTGCCAGCAGCGTAGAAGGCTACGAGCAGTACTTC. V gene TRBV9 combines with J gene TRBJ2-7; D gene ambiguous. Trimming removed 0 bases from V and 3 bases from J, with 4 bases in between. Germline V gene sequence: CDR1 SGDLS, CDR2 YYNGEE. This CDR3 is built from 12 residues.

This clone was picked up one time. The chain employs TRBV12-3 or TRBV12-4 and TRBJ2-7; D uncertain. This CDR3 contains 13 residues. V lost 1 base, J lost 2 bases, and 6 bases lay in between. The CDR3 sequence: CASSLDGTYEQYF. In DNA, the CDR3 is TGTGCCAGCAGTTTAGACGGAACCTACGAGCAGTACTTC.

This sequence joins TRBV18 and TRBJ1-6, with 7 positions matching TRBD1. Unmatched junction bases numbered 7, after V lost 6 bases and J lost 5 bases. Looked up from germline, CDR1 is KGHSH and CDR2 is LQKENI. This CDR3 has 15 amino acids. The CDR3 region is CASSPKGADNSPLHF. The CDR3 region has the DNA TGTGCCAGCTCTCCGAAGGGGGCTGATAATTCACCCCTCCACTTT.

The gene calls are TRBV19 and TRBJ1-1, with 8 positions matching TRBD1. The germline CDR1 and CDR2 sequences are LNHDA and SQIVND (reference sequence). The CDR3 contains 15 residues. The V segment lost 5 bases and the J segment 1 base; nucleotides outside the gene matches: 6. CDR3 in amino acids: CASSFSGTGNTEAFF. The CDR3 coding sequence is TGTGCCAGTAGTTTTTCCGGGACAGGGAACACTGAAGCTTTCTTT. Looking up the rest from reference TRBV19 and TRBJ1-1 gives the full variable domain: DGGITQSPKYLFRKEGQNVTLSCEQNLNHDAMYWYRQDPGQGLRLIYYSQIVNDFQKGDIAEGYSVSREKKESFPLTVTSAQKNPTAFYLCASSFSGTGNTEAFFGQGTRLTVV.

This clone was observed once. The chain carries TRBV7-9 and TRBJ2-1; D may be TRBD2 (6 bases). Germline V gene sequence: CDR1 SEHNR, CDR2 FQNEAQ (reference sequence). The CDR3 spans 14 residues. Trimming removed 5 bases from V and 0 bases from J, with 8 bases in between. The CDR3 sequence is CASSRGDSYNEQFF. DNA for the CDR3: TGTGCCAGCAGCCGCGGGGACTCCTACAATGAGCAGTTCTTC.

The chain joins TRBV24-1 to TRBJ1-5, with 8 nucleotides matching TRBD1. CDR1 is KGHDR and CDR2 is SFDVKD in the germline V gene. Trimming at V came to 3 bases and at J to 7 bases, leaving 4 bases not matched to a gene. The CDR3 sequence is 14 residues long. The CDR3 sequence is CATSDRTGWQPQHF. The DNA for the CDR3 is TGTGCCACCAGTGATCGGACAGGGTGGCAGCCCCAGCATTTT.

The chain uses TRBV11-2 and TRBJ2-1; possible D gene TRBD2, 6 bases. Germline CDR1 reads SGHAT; CDR2 reads FQNNGV. This CDR3 spans 12 amino acids. Trimming cost V 9 bases and J 4 bases, with 10 bases left between them. The CDR3 DNA reads TGTGCCAGTAGCGGCGGTTACAATGAGCAGTTCTTC. Translating it yields CASSGGYNEQFF.